This passage covers 24 T cell receptor beta chains from one sample sequenced in a study of molecular identifiers for immune sequencing clone quantification. TCRdb independently ran MiXCR on the PCR reads; one entry per CDR3 protein. Of fewer than 15,000 distinct CDR3 sequences in the sample, 15% to 20% were seen once. The sequenced sample was naive CD8+ T cells from blood, with Jurkat cell RNA spiked in. Subset here: FACS-sorted CD8+CD4-CCR7+CD45RA+ naive T cells. These TCRs come from a human donor in good health. Some libraries in this study had Jurkat cell RNA spiked in.

Worth noting for this clonotype: This may come from a read error, since a much larger clone is one base off. It is likely a read error, because the conserved phenylalanine at the end of the CDR3 is missing. The chain joins TRBV7-9 to TRBJ2-3; D perhaps matches TRBD2 (6 bases). This CDR3 spans 15 amino acids. Per germline, CDR1 SEHNR and CDR2 FQNEAQ (reference sequence). Trimming cost V 4 bases and J 2 bases, with 13 bases left between them. For the CDR3, the DNA is TGTGCCAGCAGCTCCTTGGGGGGTTTCACAGATACGCAGTATTCT. Its translation is CASSSLGGFTDTQYS.

At least ten counts were recorded for this clonotype. The gene calls are TRBV18 and TRBJ1-1, with D possibly matching TRBD1 (6 bases). Germline assignment: CDR1 KGHSH and CDR2 LQKENI. V was trimmed by 2 bases and J by 5 bases, leaving 15 bases between them. This CDR3 is built from 15 residues. In DNA, the CDR3 is TGTGCCAGCTCACCAATTTCAGGGGATGATACTGAAGCTTTCTTT. Protein: CASSPISGDDTEAFF. Filled out from reference TRBV18 and TRBJ1-1, the complete variable domain reads NAGVMQNPRHLVRRRGQEARLRCSPMKGHSHVYWYRQLPEEGLKFMVYLQKENIIDESGMPKERFSAEFPKEGPSILRIQQVVRGDSAAYFCASSPISGDDTEAFFGQGTRLTVV.

This clonotype was detected ten times or more. The CDR3 spells CARDTGCSSTDTQYF. The CDR3 DNA is TGTGCCAGGGACACAGGTTGCTCTAGCACAGATACGCAGTATTTT. The rearrangement uses TRBV6-5 and TRBJ2-3, with D possibly TRBD1 on 5 matching bases. The CDR3 sequence is 15 residues long. Trimming cost V 9 bases and J 0 bases, with 16 bases left between them. The germline CDR1 and CDR2 sequences are MNHEY and SVGAGI.

This clonotype was recorded at least ten times. The genes are TRBV4-1 and TRBJ1-2, with D possibly matching TRBD1 (5 bases). The CDR3 covers 13 residues. Trimming took off 0 bases at V and 6 bases at J, with 8 bases between the two ends. Germline V gene sequence: CDR1 MGHRA, CDR2 YSYEKL. The DNA for the CDR3 is TGCGCCAGCAGCCAAGATAAGGGACATGGCTACACCTTC. Amino acids: CASSQDKGHGYTF.

In the case of this clonotype: A much larger clone is a single base away; this may be a read error. This chain links TRBV5-1 with TRBJ1-2; D unclear. Germline V CDR1 and CDR2: SGHRS, YFSETQ. This CDR3 comprises 18 residues. V was trimmed by 0 bases and J by 0 bases, leaving 18 bases between them. In DNA form, the CDR3 reads TGCGCCAGCAGCTTGGTCGGGCGGTTGGACGACTCTAACTATGGCTACACCTTC. It is translated as CASSLVGRLDDSNYGYTF.

This clonotype was picked up many times. The J gene is TRBJ2-5, the V gene TRBV7-9, with 7 bases aligning to TRBD1. The J segment lost 2 bases and the V segment lost 3 bases, leaving 6 bases of the junction unmatched. Germline-derived CDR1 and CDR2 are SEHNR and FQNEAQ (reference sequence). This CDR3 contains 15 residues. The CDR3 nucleotides are TGTGCCAGCAGCTTCTCAGGGGGTCAGCAAGAGACCCAGTACTTC. This encodes CASSFSGGQQETQYF. The variable domain in full, completed from reference TRBV7-9 and TRBJ2-5, reads DTGVSQNPRHKITKRGQNVTFRCDPISEHNRLYWYRQTLGQGPEFLTYFQNEAQLEKSRLLSDRFSAERPKGSFSTLEIQRTEQGDSAMYLCASSFSGGQQETQYFGPGTRLLVL.

This clonotype was seen repeatedly, ten times or more. This rearrangement joins TRBV2 to TRBJ2-7; 7 nucleotides match TRBD1. CDR1 is SNHLY and CDR2 is FYNNEI in the germline V gene. The CDR3 consists of 15 residues. Germline trimming cut 7 bases from V and 3 bases from J; bases unmatched to any gene: 12. This chain's CDR3 is CASNQPGTESYEQYF. The CDR3 bases are TGTGCCAGCAACCAGCCCGGGACAGAGAGCTACGAGCAGTACTTC.

The chain is built from TRBV12-3 or TRBV12-4 and TRBJ2-7; 7 positions match TRBD1. The V and J ends lost 5 bases and 3 bases, in that order; junction bases with no gene match: 7. The CDR3 has 14 residues. Written as DNA, the CDR3 is TGTGCCAGCAGTCAGGGTCCAGGGGGCTACGAGCAGTACTTC. This sequence encodes CASSQGPGGYEQYF.

Within the sample, this clonotype is medium-sized (0.01 to 0.1%). The chain combines TRBV7-8 with TRBJ2-3; 7 bases are a match to TRBD2. The ends lost 1 base at V and 1 base at J; junction bases unmatched: 8. CDR1 is SGHVS and CDR2 is FQNEAQ in the germline V gene. The CDR3 spans 17 residues. CDR3 loop: CASSLGRGLAGTDTQYF. The DNA for the CDR3 is TGTGCCAGCAGCTTAGGACGAGGGCTAGCGGGCACAGATACGCAGTATTTT.

Within the sample, this clonotype is medium-sized. The CDR3 loop reads CASSLGGGGVNEKLFF. In DNA form, the CDR3 reads TGTGCCAGCAGTTTAGGGGGGGGCGGCGTTAATGAAAAACTGTTTTTT. The chain recombines TRBV28 with TRBJ1-4; D perhaps matches TRBD1 (6 bases). The CDR3 covers 16 residues. CDR1 and CDR2 from the germline V gene are MDHEN and SYDVKM. V was shortened by 2 bases and J by 4 bases, with 14 bases between the two germline ends.

This clonotype was recorded many times. V usage is TRBV6-6 and J usage is TRBJ2-2; no reliable D call. The germline V and J ends were trimmed by 10 bases and 0 bases, with 6 bases remaining between them. The CDR3 totals 12 residues. CDR1 MNHNY and CDR2 SVGAGI come from the germline V gene (reference sequence). The CDR3 here is CATTPNTGELFF. The CDR3 DNA reads TGTGCCACCACACCGAACACCGGGGAGCTGTTTTTT.

This clonotype is medium-sized within its sample. This chain links TRBV29-1 with TRBJ2-3, with 12 bases lining up with TRBD2. The ends lost 7 bases at V and 4 bases at J; junction bases unmatched: 3. Germline CDR1 and CDR2: SQVTM and ANQGSEA. The CDR3 is 13 amino acids. In nucleotides, the CDR3 is TGCAGCGCTCTAGCGGGAGGGCCAGATACGCAGTATTTT. The encoded protein is CSALAGGPDTQYF.

This clonotype was observed many times. The chain has TRBV13 and TRBJ1-5, with 7 bases that match TRBD1. Germline CDR1 and CDR2: PRHDT and FYEKMQ (reference sequence). V was pared by 6 bases and J by 3 bases, with 5 bases of the junction left unmatched. This CDR3 is built from 14 residues. Here the CDR3 DNA reads TGTGCCAGCAGTTACAGGGGATTCAATCAGCCCCAGCATTTT. This encodes CASSYRGFNQPQHF.

By its share, this clonotype is medium-sized. The genes are TRBV20-1 and TRBJ2-7, with unresolved D. Germline V gives CDR1 DFQATT, CDR2 SNEGSKA (reference sequence). This CDR3 has 14 residues. V was clipped by 6 bases and J by 4 bases, with 19 bases between them. The CDR3 loop is CSAPGPERLYEQYF. The CDR3 DNA reads TGCAGTGCCCCCGGACCGGAGCGCTTGTACGAGCAGTACTTC.

This clonotype was found a few times. The CDR3 DNA reads as TGTGCCAGCAGCGCATCACCGGGACTAGGTTCTAGGGAGACCCAGTACTTC. It yields the protein CASSASPGLGSRETQYF. The chain combines TRBV9 with TRBJ2-5; TRBD2 matches at 8 bases. Germline CDR1 SGDLS, CDR2 YYNGEE. V lost 3 bases and J lost 5; bases outside the gene matches: 15. The CDR3 sequence is 17 residues long.

By its share, this clonotype is medium-sized. The chain recombines TRBV6-2 or TRBV6-3 with TRBJ2-1, with TRBD1 as a possible D gene (5 bases). This CDR3 comprises 11 residues. The germline V gene has CDR1 MNHEY and CDR2 SVGEGT. Trimming removed 2 bases from V and 14 bases from J, with 10 bases in between. The CDR3 nucleotides are TGTGCCAGCAGTTACCCGACAGAGGAGTTCTTC. This codes for CASSYPTEEFF.

The table lists this clonotype with many counts. V and J are TRBV3-1 and TRBJ2-3; possible D gene TRBD2, 5 bases. Germline CDR1 reads LGHDT; CDR2 reads YNNKEL (reference sequence). The length of the CDR3 is 15 residues. Trimming stripped 2 bases from V and 7 bases from J, with 16 bases between. As DNA, the CDR3 is TGTGCCAGCAGCCAACCAGGACTGCTCACGAATACGCAGTATTTT. It specifies CASSQPGLLTNTQYF.

This chain links TRBV27 with TRBJ1-5; D unclear. The CDR3 spans 13 residues. V lost 8 bases and J 1 base, leaving 9 bases between the germline ends. CDR1 and CDR2 (germline): MNHEY, SMNVEV (reference sequence). The CDR3 coding sequence is TGTGCCAGCGGGGATATAAGCAATCAGCCCCAGCATTTT. Translated: CASGDISNQPQHF.

This clonotype was detected many times. The J gene is TRBJ2-7, the V gene TRBV14; D unclear. Germline values: CDR1 SGHDN, CDR2 FVKESK. V was cut by 4 bases and J by 0 bases, with 7 bases left in between. This CDR3 has 13 amino acids. This CDR3 is CASSPLTSYEQYF. The CDR3 DNA reads as TGTGCCAGCAGCCCTTTGACCTCCTACGAGCAGTACTTC.

This clonotype was observed many times. The rearrangement joins TRBV11-1 to TRBJ2-7, with no clear D. Per germline, CDR1 SGHAT and CDR2 FQDESV (reference sequence). There are 13 residues in the CDR3. V lost 3 bases and J lost 3, with 9 bases in between. CDR3 nucleotide sequence: TGTGCCAGCAGCTTCCATGAGGACTACGAGCAGTACTTC. Translation: CASSFHEDYEQYF.

This clonotype has just a few counts. The rearrangement links TRBV27 to TRBJ1-2; D remains unclear. This CDR3 has 13 amino acids. Germline-derived CDR1 and CDR2 are MNHEY and SMNVEV (reference sequence). The V end lost 2 bases, the J end lost 5 bases, and 9 bases lay between the germline ends. In DNA form, the CDR3 reads TGTGCCAGCAGTTTACAAGCAGAATATGGCTACACCTTC. It encodes CASSLQAEYGYTF.

By frequency in the sample, this clonotype is medium-sized. The V and J genes are TRBV29-1 and TRBJ2-7; maybe TRBD1 (7 bases). Germline CDR1 and CDR2: SQVTM and ANQGSEA. Trimming shortened V by 7 bases and J by 5 bases, and 18 bases separated the two germline ends. The CDR3 length is 13 residues. The chain's CDR3 is CSAGDRGPNEQYF. In nucleotides, the CDR3 is TGCAGCGCGGGGGACAGAGGCCCCAACGAGCAGTACTTC.

This clonotype occurred a few times. This sequence may be a read error, since a much larger clone differs from it by one base. The V call is TRBV7-8, the J call TRBJ2-3; TRBD2 is a possible D gene (6 bases). Per the germline V gene, CDR1 is SGHVS and CDR2 is FQNEAQ. CDR3 length: 17 amino acids. CDR3 amino acids: CAGSLESAGRRTDTQYF. In DNA form, the CDR3 reads TGTGCCGGCAGCTTAGAATCAGCCGGGAGACGCACAGATACGCAGTATTTT. The full variable domain, its missing parts supplied by reference TRBV7-8 and TRBJ2-3, is GAGVSQSPRYKVAKRGQDVALRCDPISGHVSLFWYQQALGQGPEFLTYFQNEAQLDKSGLPSDRFFAERPEGSVSTLKIQRTQQEDSAVYLCAGSLESAGRRTDTQYFGPGTRLTVL.

V and J are TRBV24-1 and TRBJ2-6; 10 bases agree with TRBD1. Germline values: CDR1 KGHDR, CDR2 SFDVKD. There are 18 residues in the CDR3. Germline trimming cut 4 bases from V and 4 bases from J; bases unmatched to any gene: 9. This CDR3 is CATSDRGTGVLGANVLTF. The CDR3 nucleotides are TGTGCCACCAGTGACCGAGGGACAGGGGTTTTGGGGGCCAACGTCCTGACTTTC.